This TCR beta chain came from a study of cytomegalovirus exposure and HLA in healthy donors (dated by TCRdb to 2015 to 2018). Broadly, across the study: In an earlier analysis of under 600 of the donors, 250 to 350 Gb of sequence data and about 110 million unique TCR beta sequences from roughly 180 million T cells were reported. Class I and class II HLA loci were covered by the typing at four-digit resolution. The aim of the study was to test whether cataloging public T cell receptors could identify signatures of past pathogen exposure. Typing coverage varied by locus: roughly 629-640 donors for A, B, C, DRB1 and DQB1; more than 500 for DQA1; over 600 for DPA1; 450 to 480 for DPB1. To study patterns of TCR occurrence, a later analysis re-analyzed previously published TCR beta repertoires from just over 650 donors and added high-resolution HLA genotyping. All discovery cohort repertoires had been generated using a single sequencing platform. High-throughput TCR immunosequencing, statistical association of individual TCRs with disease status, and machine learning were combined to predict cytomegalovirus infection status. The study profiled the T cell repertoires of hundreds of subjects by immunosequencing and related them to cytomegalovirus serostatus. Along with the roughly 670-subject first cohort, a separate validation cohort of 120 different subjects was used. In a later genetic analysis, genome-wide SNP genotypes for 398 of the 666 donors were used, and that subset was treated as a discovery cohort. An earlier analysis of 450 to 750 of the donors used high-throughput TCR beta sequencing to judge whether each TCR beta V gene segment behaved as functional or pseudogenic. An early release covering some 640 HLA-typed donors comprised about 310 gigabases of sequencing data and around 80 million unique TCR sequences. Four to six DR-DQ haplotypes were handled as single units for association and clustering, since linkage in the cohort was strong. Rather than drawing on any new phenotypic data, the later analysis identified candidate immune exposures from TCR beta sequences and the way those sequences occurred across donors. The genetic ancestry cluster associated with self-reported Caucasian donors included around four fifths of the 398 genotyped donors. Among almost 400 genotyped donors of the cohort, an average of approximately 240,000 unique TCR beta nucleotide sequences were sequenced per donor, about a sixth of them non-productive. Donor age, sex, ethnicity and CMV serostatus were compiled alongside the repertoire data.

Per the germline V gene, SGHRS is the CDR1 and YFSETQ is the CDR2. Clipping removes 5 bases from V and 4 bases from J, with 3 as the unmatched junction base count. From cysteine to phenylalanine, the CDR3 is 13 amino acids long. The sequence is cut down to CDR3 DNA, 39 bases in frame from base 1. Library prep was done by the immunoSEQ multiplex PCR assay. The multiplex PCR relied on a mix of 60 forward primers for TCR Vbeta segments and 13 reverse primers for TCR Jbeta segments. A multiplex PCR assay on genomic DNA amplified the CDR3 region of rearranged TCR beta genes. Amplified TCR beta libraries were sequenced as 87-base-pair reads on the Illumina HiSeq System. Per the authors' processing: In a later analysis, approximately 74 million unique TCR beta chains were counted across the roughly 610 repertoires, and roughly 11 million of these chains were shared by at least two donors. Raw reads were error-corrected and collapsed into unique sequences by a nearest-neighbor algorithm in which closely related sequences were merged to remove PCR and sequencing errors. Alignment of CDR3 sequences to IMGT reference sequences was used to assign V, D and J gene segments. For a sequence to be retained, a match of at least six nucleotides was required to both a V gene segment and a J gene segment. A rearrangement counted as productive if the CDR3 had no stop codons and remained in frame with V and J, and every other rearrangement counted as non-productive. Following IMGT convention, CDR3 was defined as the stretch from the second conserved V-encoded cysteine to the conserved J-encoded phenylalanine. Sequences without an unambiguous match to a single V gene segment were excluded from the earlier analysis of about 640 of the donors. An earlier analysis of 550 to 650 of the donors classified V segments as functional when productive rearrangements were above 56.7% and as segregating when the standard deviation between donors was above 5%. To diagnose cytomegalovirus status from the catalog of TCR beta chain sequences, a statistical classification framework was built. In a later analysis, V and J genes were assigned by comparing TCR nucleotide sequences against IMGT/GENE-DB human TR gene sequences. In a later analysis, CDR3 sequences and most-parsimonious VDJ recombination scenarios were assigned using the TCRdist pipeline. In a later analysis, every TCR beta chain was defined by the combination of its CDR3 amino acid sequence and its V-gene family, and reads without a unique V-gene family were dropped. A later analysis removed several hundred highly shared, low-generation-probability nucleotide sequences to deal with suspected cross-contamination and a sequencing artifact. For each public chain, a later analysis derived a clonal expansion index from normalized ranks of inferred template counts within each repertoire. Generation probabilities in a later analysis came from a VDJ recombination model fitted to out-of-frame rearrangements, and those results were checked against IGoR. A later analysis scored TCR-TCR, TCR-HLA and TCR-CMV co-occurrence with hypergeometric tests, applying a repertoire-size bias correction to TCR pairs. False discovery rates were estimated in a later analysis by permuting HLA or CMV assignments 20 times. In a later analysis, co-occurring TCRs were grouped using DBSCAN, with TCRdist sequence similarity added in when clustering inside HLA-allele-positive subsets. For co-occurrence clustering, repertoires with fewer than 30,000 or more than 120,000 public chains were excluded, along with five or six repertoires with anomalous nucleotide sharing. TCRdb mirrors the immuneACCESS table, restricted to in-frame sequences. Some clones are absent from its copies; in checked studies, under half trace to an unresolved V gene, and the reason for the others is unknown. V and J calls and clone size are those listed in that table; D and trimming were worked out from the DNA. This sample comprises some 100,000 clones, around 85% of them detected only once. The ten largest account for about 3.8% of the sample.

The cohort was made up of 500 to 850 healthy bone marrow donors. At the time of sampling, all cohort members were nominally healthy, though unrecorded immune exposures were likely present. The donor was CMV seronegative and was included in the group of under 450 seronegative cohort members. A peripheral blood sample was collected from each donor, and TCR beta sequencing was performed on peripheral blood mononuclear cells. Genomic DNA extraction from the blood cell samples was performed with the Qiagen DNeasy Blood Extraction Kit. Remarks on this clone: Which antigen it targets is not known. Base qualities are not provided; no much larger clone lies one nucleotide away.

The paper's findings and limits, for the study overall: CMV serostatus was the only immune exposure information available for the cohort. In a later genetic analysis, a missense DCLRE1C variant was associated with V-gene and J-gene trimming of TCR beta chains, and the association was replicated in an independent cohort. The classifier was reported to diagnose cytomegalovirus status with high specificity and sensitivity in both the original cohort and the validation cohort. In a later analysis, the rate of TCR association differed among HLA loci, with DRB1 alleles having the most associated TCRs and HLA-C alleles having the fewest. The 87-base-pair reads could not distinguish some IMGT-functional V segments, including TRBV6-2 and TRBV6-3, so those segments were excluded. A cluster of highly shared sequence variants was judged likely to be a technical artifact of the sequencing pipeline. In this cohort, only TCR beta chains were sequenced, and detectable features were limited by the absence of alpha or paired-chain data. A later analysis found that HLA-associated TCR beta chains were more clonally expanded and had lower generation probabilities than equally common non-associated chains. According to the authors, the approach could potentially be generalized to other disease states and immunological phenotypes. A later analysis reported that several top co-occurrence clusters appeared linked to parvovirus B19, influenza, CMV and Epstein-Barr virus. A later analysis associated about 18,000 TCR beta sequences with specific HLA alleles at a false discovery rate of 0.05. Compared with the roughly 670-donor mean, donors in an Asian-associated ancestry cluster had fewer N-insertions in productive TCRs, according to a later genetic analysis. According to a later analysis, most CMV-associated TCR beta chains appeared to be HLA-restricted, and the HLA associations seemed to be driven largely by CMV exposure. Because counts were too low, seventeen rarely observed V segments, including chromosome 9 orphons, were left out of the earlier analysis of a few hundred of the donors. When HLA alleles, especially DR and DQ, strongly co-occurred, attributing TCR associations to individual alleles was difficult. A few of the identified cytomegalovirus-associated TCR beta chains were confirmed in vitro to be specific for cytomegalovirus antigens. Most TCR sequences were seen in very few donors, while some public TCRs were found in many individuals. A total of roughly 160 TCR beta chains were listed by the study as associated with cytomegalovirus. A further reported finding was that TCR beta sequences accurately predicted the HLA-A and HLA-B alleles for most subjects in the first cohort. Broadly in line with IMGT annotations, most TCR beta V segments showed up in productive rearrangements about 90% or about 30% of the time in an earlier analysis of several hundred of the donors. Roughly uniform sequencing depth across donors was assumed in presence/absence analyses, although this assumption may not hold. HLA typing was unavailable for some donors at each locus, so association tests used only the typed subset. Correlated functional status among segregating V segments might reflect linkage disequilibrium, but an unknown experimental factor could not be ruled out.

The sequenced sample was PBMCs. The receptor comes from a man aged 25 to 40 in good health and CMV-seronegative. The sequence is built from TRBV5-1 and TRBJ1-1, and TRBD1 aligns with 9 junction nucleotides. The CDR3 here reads CASRGQGTTEAFF. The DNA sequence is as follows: TGCGCCAGCAGGGGACAGGGCACCACTGAAGCTTTCTTT.